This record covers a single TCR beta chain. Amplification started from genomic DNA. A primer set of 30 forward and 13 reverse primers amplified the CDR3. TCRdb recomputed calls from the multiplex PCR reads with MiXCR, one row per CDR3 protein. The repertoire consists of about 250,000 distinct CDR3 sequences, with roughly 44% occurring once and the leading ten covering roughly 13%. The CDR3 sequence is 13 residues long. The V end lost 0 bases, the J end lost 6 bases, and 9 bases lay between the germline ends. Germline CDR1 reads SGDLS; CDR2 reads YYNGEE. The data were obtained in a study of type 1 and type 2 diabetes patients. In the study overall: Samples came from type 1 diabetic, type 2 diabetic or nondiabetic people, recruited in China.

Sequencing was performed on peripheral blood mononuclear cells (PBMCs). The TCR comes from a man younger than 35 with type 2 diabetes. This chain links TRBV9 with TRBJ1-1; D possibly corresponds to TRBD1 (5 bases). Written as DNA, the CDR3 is TGTGCCAGCAGCGTAGAGCAGGGTTCTGAAGCTTTCTTT. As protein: CASSVEQGSEAFF.